One T cell receptor beta chain is described in this entry. The antigen remains undetermined. This sample is drawn from a study of T cell responses to AZD1222 COVID-19 vaccine. Study-level points and caveats: Unmutated regions of variants are reportedly targeted by nearly half of spike-specific TCRs. The donor cohort was predominantly white British with a female majority, and clonal diversity may have been underestimated.

The CDR3 is 13 residues long. Trimming took 3 bases from V and 8 from J, leaving 16 bases between them. Germline assignment: CDR1 GTSNPN and CDR2 SVGIG (reference sequence). Assay used: immunoSEQ multiplex PCR; TCRdb lists only in-frame clones, some missing. Among tens of thousands of clones listed, about 88% were seen once. This specimen was peripheral blood, taken on day 0 of AZD1222 vaccination. The chain links TRBV30 to TRBJ1-2; D not resolved. The receptor's source is an adult in good health. The CDR3 here is CAWSRLTGQGYTF. CDR3 DNA: TGTGCCTGGAGCCGACTTACCGGTCAAGGCTACACCTTC.